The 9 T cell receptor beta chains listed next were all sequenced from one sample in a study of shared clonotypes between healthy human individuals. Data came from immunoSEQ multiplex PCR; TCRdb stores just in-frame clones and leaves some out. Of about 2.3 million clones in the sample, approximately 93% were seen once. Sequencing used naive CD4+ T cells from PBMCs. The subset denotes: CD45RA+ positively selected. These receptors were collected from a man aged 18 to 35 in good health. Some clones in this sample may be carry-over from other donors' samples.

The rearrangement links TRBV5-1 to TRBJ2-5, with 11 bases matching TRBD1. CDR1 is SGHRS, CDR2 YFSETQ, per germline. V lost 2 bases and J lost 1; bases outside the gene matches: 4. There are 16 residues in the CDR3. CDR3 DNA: TGCGCCAGCAGCTTAACCGGGACAGGGGGCCAAGAGACCCAGTACTTC. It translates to CASSLTGTGGQETQYF.

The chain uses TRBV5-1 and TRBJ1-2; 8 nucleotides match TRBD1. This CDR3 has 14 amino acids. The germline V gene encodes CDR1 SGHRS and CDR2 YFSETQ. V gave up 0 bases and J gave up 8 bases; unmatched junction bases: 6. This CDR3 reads CASSLDQGAPGYTF. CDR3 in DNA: TGCGCCAGCAGCTTGGATCAGGGGGCGCCGGGCTACACCTTC.

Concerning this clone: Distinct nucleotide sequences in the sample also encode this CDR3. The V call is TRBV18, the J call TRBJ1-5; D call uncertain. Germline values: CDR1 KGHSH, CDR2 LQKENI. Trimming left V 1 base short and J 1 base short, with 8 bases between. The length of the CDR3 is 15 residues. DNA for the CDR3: TGTGCCAGCTCACCACAGGGAGGGAGCAATCAGCCCCAGCATTTT. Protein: CASSPQGGSNQPQHF.

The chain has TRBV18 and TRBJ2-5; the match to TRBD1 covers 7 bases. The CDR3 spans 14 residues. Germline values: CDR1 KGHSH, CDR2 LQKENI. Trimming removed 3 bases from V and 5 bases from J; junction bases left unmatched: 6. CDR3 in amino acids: CASSPDRQWETQYF. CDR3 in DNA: TGTGCCAGCTCACCGGACAGGCAATGGGAGACCCAGTACTTC.

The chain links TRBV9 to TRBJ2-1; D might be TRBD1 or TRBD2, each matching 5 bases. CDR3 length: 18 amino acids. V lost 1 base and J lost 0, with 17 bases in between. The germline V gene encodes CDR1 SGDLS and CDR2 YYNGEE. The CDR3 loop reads CASSVPQGPWSSYNEQFF. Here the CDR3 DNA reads TGTGCCAGCAGCGTACCGCAGGGACCCTGGAGCTCCTACAATGAGCAGTTCTTC.

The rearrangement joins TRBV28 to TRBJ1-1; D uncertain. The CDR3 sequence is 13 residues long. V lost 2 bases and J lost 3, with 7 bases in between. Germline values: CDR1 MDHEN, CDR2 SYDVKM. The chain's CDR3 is CASSLIGYTEAFF. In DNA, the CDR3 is TGTGCCAGCAGTTTAATCGGGTACACTGAAGCTTTCTTT.

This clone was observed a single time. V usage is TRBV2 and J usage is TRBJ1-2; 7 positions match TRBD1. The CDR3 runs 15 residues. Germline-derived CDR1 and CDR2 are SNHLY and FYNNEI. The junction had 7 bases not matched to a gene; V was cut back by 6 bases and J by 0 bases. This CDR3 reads CASRRGQNANYGYTF. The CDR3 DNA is TGTGCCAGCAGGAGGGGACAGAACGCTAACTATGGCTACACCTTC.

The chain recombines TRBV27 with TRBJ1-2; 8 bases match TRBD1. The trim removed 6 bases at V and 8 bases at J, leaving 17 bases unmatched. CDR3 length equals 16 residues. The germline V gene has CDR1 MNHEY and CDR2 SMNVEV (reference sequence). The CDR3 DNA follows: TGTGCCAGCAGCCGCGCACGAACCGGGACAGGTGGCGGCTACACCTTC. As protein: CASSRARTGTGGGYTF.

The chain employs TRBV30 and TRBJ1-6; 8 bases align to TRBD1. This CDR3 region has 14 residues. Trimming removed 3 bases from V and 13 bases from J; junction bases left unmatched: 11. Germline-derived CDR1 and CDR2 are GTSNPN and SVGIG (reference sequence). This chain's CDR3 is CAWSRIQGEGPLHF. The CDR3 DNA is TGTGCCTGGAGCCGCATACAGGGGGAGGGTCCCCTCCACTTT.